This paragraph reports one T cell receptor (beta chain). Its antigen is as yet unknown. Unexposed donor CD4+ T cells date from about 2011-2019, before the COVID-19 pandemic. After approximately ten days of culture, CD4+ T cells were isolated. Each well had about 2.2 million PBMCs in around 5% human AB serum with IL-2. The data belong to a study of CD4 T cells in relation to SARS-CoV-2 and coronaviruses. Study information: PBMCs were cultured with antigen for over 8 days before TCR beta sequencing. The negative reference was HIV-1 Nef peptide pool or peptide-free culture.

Clones were read by immunoSEQ multiplex PCR, and TCRdb kept only the in-frame ones, dropping some. This table has approximately 11,000 clones, roughly 84% appearing once. The CDR3 is 13 residues long. The V gene end was trimmed by 9 bases and the J gene end by 5 bases; junction bases not matched to a gene: 7. CDR1 is ENHRY and CDR2 is SYGVKD in the germline V gene. The rearrangement uses TRBV10-3 and TRBJ2-3; 8 bases agree with TRBD2. The sequence was obtained from a human donor in good health. Sequencing was done on a sample of CD4+ T cells from PBMCs, cultured in vitro. The CDR3 protein is CAIAGVRVDTQYF. In nucleotides, the CDR3 is TGTGCCATAGCGGGAGTGAGGGTAGATACGCAGTATTTT.